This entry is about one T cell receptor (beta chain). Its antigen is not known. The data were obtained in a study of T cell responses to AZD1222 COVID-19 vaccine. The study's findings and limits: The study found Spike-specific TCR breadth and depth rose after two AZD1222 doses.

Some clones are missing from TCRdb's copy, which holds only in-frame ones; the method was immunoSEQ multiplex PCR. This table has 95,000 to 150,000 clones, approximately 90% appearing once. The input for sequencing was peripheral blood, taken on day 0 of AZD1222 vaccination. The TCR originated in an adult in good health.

CDR3 in DNA: TGTGCCAGCAGCTTGGGGCCCGATCCTAGCGGGGGGAATGAGCAGTTCTTC. The encoded protein is CASSLGPDPSGGNEQFF. The chain recombines TRBV5-4 with TRBJ2-1, with 11 bases fitting TRBD2. The CDR3 is made up of 17 amino acids. Germline V CDR1 and CDR2: SGHNT, YYREEE (reference sequence). The V gene end was trimmed by 0 bases and the J gene end by 7 bases; junction bases not matched to a gene: 9.